One sample yielded the 10 T cell receptor beta chains listed below, sequenced in a study of spatial heterogeneity in lung cancer. Time point of the sample: sample taken at primary tumor resection. Tumor, nontumor lung or frozen PBMC supplied whole RNA, sequenced without sorting. TCRdb called the 5' RACE reads again in MiXCR, with one record for every CDR3 protein. The sample lists about 13,000 distinct CDR3 sequences, 5.2% occurring once. Sequences were derived from lung tumor tissue, sampled at surgery. Every receptor here comes from a human donor with early-stage non-small cell lung cancer.

In its sample, this clonotype was seen many times. Little can be read into the size of this beta chain, an off-target read in a library designed for alpha chains. The chain links TRBV7-2 to TRBJ2-1; D may be TRBD2 (5 bases). This CDR3 has 15 residues. The V and J ends lost 1 base and 8 bases respectively, with 15 bases between them. Germline V gene data show CDR1 as SGHTA and CDR2 as FQGNSA. The CDR3 reads CASSLDGVGLDEQFF. CDR3 bases: TGTGCCAGCAGCTTAGACGGGGTAGGGCTGGATGAGCAGTTCTTC.

This clonotype was detected ten times or more. Since the library was made to target alpha chains, this beta chain is a stray read and its abundance is not meaningful. This chain connects TRBV7-8 to TRBJ2-4; D not resolved. The CDR3 is 18 amino acids. Germline CDR1 is SGHVS and CDR2 is FQNEAQ. The V end was cut by 5 bases, the J end by 3 bases, with 23 bases between. The CDR3 protein is CASSPRPILDASKNIQYF. The CDR3 DNA sequence: TGTGCCAGCAGCCCGAGGCCCATTTTGGACGCGAGCAAAAACATTCAGTACTTC.

This clonotype is medium-sized within its sample. This beta chain lies outside the target of a library built for alpha chains; its clone size means little. This chain uses TRBV4-3 with TRBJ1-2; D perhaps matches TRBD1 (6 bases). V dropped 4 bases and J dropped 3 bases, with 12 bases sitting between them. CDR1 LGHNA and CDR2 YSLEER come from the germline V gene. The CDR3 is made up of 14 amino acids. The CDR3 protein is CASSPGQLDYGYTF. In DNA form, the CDR3 reads TGCGCCAGCAGCCCAGGACAGCTGGACTATGGCTACACCTTC.

In this sample, this clonotype turned up a few times. This beta chain was picked up by a library intended for alpha chains and is off target, so its count carries little meaning. This chain uses TRBV27 with TRBJ2-3; 11 nucleotides line up with TRBD1. Germline loops: CDR1 MNHEY, CDR2 SMNVEV (reference sequence). The CDR3 extends over 16 amino acids. Trimming cost V 5 bases and J 5 bases; bases outside gene matches: 9. The CDR3 here is CASSPRTGGIVDTQYF. For the CDR3, the DNA is TGTGCCAGCAGTCCCCGGACAGGGGGCATTGTAGATACGCAGTATTTT.

This clonotype was counted many times. A library prepared for alpha chains yielded this beta chain as an off-target read; its size is of little meaning. V gene TRBV6-6 combines with J gene TRBJ2-1; D uncertain. The CDR3 has 15 amino acids. Trimming shortened V by 0 bases and J by 8 bases, and 14 bases separated the two germline ends. The germline CDR1 and CDR2 sequences are MNHNY and SVGAGI (reference sequence). The CDR3 reads CASSYSGNPWDEQFF. The CDR3 DNA reads as TGTGCCAGCAGTTACTCTGGGAATCCCTGGGATGAGCAGTTCTTC.

By proportion, this clonotype is medium-sized. This beta chain was picked up by a library intended for alpha chains and is off target, so its count carries little meaning. The genes are TRBV6-5 and TRBJ2-1; no definite D call. CDR3 length: 13 amino acids. Germline CDR1 is MNHEY and CDR2 is SVGAGI. V lost 2 bases to trimming and J lost 8 bases, with 10 bases between them. This CDR3 is CASSYRSSDEQFF. Here the CDR3 DNA reads TGTGCCAGCAGTTACCGGTCGAGCGATGAGCAGTTCTTC.

As to this clonotype: The library was prepared for alpha chains; this beta chain is a stray read, so its frequency means little. V and J are TRBV2 and TRBJ2-2; TRBD1 aligns across 7 bases. The CDR3 totals 19 residues. The ends lost 5 bases at V and 3 bases at J; junction bases unmatched: 18. CDR1 is SNHLY and CDR2 is FYNNEI in the germline V gene. The CDR3 DNA sequence: TGTGCCAGCAGTTCCCCGCCGACAGGGAAAGGCTCGGACACCGGGGAGCTGTTTTTT. Protein product: CASSSPPTGKGSDTGELFF.

This clonotype was seen many times. This beta chain turned up in a library designed for alpha chains; as an off-target read, its abundance says little. The rearrangement uses TRBV6-2 or TRBV6-3 and TRBJ1-6, with a tentative D call TRBD1 (5 bases). CDR3 length: 15 amino acids. In germline, CDR1 is MNHEY, CDR2 SVGEGT. Trimming stripped 5 bases from V and 7 bases from J, with 15 bases between. CDR3: CASSRPGLLNSPLHF. The CDR3 DNA follows: TGTGCCAGCAGTCGCCCGGGACTTCTCAATTCACCCCTCCACTTT.

Remarks on this clonotype: Since it is a stray read in a library aimed at alpha chains, this beta chain has a size that is not meaningful. CDR3 bases: TGTGCCAGTAGTACCCAGGGGAGGACGCAGTATTTT. Protein: CASSTQGRTQYF. The gene calls are TRBV19 and TRBJ2-3; D possibly uses TRBD1 or TRBD2 (6 bases each). CDR1 is LNHDA, CDR2 SQIVND, per germline (reference sequence). Trimming pared 4 bases from V and 9 bases from J, leaving 11 bases between. The CDR3 consists of 12 residues.

This clonotype was counted many times. This beta chain came through as a stray read in a library set up for alpha chains, and its size says little. The CDR3, as DNA: TGTGCCATCAGGGTTGGGGGACAGAATTCACCCCTCCACTTT. It is translated as CAIRVGGQNSPLHF. The chain has TRBV10-3 and TRBJ1-6; the match to TRBD1 covers 7 bases. The trim removed 6 bases at V and 7 bases at J, leaving 6 bases unmatched. Germline V gene sequence: CDR1 ENHRY, CDR2 SYGVKD. The CDR3 runs to 14 residues.